Sequencing of this T cell receptor beta chain was carried out in a study of cytomegalovirus exposure and HLA in healthy donors (dated 2017 in TCRdb). The study in broad terms: An earlier analysis of approximately 550 of the donors reported approximately 270 Gb of sequence data and 120 million or so unique TCR beta sequences from approximately 180 million T cells. Genome-wide SNP genotypes for about 55% of the 666 donors were used in a later genetic analysis, which treated that subset as a discovery cohort. Along with the approximately 700-subject first cohort, a separate validation cohort of 120 different subjects was used. A later analysis re-examined previously published TCR beta repertoires from 600 to 700 donors and added high-resolution HLA genotyping to investigate patterns of TCR occurrence. Among the approximately 430 genotyped donors, approximately 77% belonged to the genetic ancestry cluster associated with self-reported Caucasian donors. Alongside the repertoire data, information on donor age, sex, ethnicity and CMV serostatus was compiled. Rather than drawing on any new phenotypic data, the later analysis identified candidate immune exposures from TCR beta sequences and the way those sequences occurred across donors. Roughly 300 gigabases of sequencing data and some 85 million unique TCR sequences were included in an early release covering around 600 HLA-typed donors. On average, roughly 250,000 unique TCR beta nucleotide sequences were sequenced per donor among 300 to 500 genotyped donors of the cohort, with 15% to 20% of those sequences being non-productive. Four to six DR-DQ haplotypes were handled as single units for association and clustering, since linkage in the cohort was strong. The study aimed to test whether signatures of past pathogen exposure could be identified by cataloging public T cell receptors. Using immunosequencing, the study profiled T cell repertoires from about 650 subjects and related those repertoires to cytomegalovirus serostatus. Typing coverage differed by locus: A, B, C, DRB1 and DQB1 were typed in about 629-640 donors, DQA1 in around 500, DPA1 in 600 to 610, and DPB1 in just under 480. High-throughput TCR immunosequencing, statistical association of individual TCRs with disease status, and machine learning were combined to predict cytomegalovirus infection status. HLA typing covered class I and class II loci at four-digit resolution. Every repertoire in the discovery cohort had been generated on one and the same sequencing platform. An earlier analysis of 587 of the donors used high-throughput TCR beta sequencing to judge whether each TCR beta V gene segment behaved as functional or pseudogenic. What the work shows at the level of the full study, not this receptor alone: Strong co-occurrence of HLA alleles, especially DR and DQ, made assigning TCR associations to individual alleles difficult. The study gave a list of over 150 TCR beta chains associated with cytomegalovirus. Cytomegalovirus status was reported to be diagnosed by the classifier with high specificity and sensitivity in both the original and validation cohorts. Because counts were too low, approximately 15 rarely observed V segments, including chromosome 9 orphons, were excluded from the earlier analysis of under 650 of the donors. Roughly uniform sequencing depth across donors was assumed in presence/absence analyses, although this assumption may not hold. According to a later analysis, TCR association rates differed among HLA loci, with DRB1 alleles showing the most associated TCRs and HLA-C alleles showing the fewest. A cluster of highly shared sequence variants was judged likely to be a technical artifact of the sequencing pipeline. It was suggested by the authors that the approach could potentially be generalized to other disease states and immunological phenotypes. Immune exposure information for the cohort was limited to CMV serostatus. Because the 87-base-pair reads could not distinguish some IMGT-functional V segments, including TRBV6-2 and TRBV6-3, those segments were excluded. An association between a missense DCLRE1C variant and V-gene and J-gene trimming of TCR beta chains was found in a later genetic analysis and replicated in an independent cohort. Three of the identified cytomegalovirus-associated TCR beta chains were confirmed in vitro to be specific for cytomegalovirus antigens. A later genetic analysis reported fewer N-insertions in productive TCRs among donors in an Asian-associated ancestry cluster than the roughly 620-donor mean. An earlier analysis of some 590 of the donors showed that most TCR beta V segments appeared in productive rearrangements either about 90% or about 30% of the time, which broadly matched IMGT annotations. At a false discovery rate of 0.05, a later analysis linked 16,000 or so TCR beta sequences to specific HLA alleles. Because HLA typing was unavailable for some donors at each locus, only the typed subset was used in association tests. In a later analysis, most CMV-associated TCR beta chains were found to appear HLA-restricted, with HLA associations seemingly driven largely by CMV exposure. A further reported finding was that TCR beta sequences accurately predicted the HLA-A and HLA-B alleles for most subjects in the first cohort. Compared with equally common non-associated chains, HLA-associated TCR beta chains in a later analysis were more clonally expanded and had lower generation probabilities. Several of the top co-occurrence clusters appeared to be linked to parvovirus B19, influenza, CMV and Epstein-Barr virus, according to a later analysis. Only TCR beta chains were sequenced in this cohort, and the absence of alpha or paired-chain data limited detectable features. While some public TCRs were present in many individuals, most TCR sequences turned up only very rarely across donors. Linkage disequilibrium might explain the correlated functional status among segregating V segments, but an unknown experimental factor could not be ruled out.

The method behind the library was the immunoSEQ multiplex PCR assay. For the multiplex PCR, a mixture combining 60 forward primers for TCR Vbeta segments and 13 reverse primers for TCR Jbeta segments was used. A multiplex PCR assay on genomic DNA amplified the CDR3 region of rearranged TCR beta genes. The amplified TCR beta libraries were sequenced on the Illumina HiSeq System as 87-base-pair reads. The paper's data handling went like this. Across the 600 to 700 repertoires, a later analysis counted 80 million or so unique TCR beta chains, 9.5 million to 13 million of which were shared by at least two donors. To remove PCR and sequencing errors, raw reads were error-corrected and collapsed into unique sequences using a nearest-neighbor algorithm that merged closely related sequences. Alignment of CDR3 sequences to IMGT reference sequences was used to assign V, D and J gene segments. For a sequence to be retained, a match of at least six nucleotides to both a V gene segment and a J gene segment was required. Rearrangements were called productive when the CDR3 lacked stop codons and stayed in frame with V and J; all others were non-productive. CDR3 was defined by IMGT convention, running from the second conserved V-encoded cysteine to the conserved J-encoded phenylalanine. The earlier analysis of about 610 of the donors excluded sequences that lacked an unambiguous match to a single V gene segment. In an earlier analysis of 587 of the donors, V segments were called functional above 56.7% productive rearrangements and were called segregating when the between-donor standard deviation exceeded 5%. A statistical classification framework was built to diagnose cytomegalovirus status from the catalog of TCR beta chain sequences. In a later analysis, V and J genes were assigned by comparing TCR nucleotide sequences against IMGT/GENE-DB human TR gene sequences. Using the TCRdist pipeline, a later analysis assigned CDR3 sequences along with most-parsimonious VDJ recombination scenarios. In a later analysis, each TCR beta chain was defined by its CDR3 amino acid sequence together with its V-gene family, and reads lacking a unique V-gene family were excluded. A later analysis removed several hundred highly shared, low-generation-probability nucleotide sequences to deal with suspected cross-contamination and a sequencing artifact. For each public chain, a later analysis derived a clonal expansion index from normalized ranks of inferred template counts within each repertoire. A later analysis computed generation probabilities with a VDJ recombination model fitted to out-of-frame rearrangements, and checked the results against IGoR. A later analysis scored TCR-TCR, TCR-HLA and TCR-CMV co-occurrence with hypergeometric tests, applying a repertoire-size bias correction to TCR pairs. A later analysis estimated false discovery rates by permuting HLA or CMV assignments 20 times. In a later analysis, co-occurring TCRs were grouped using DBSCAN, and TCRdist sequence similarity was added for clustering within HLA-allele-positive subsets. Repertoires with fewer than 30,000 or more than 120,000 public chains were left out of co-occurrence clustering, as were about 5 repertoires with anomalous nucleotide sharing. TCRdb mirrors the immuneACCESS table, restricted to in-frame sequences. Some clones are absent from its copies; in checked studies, under half trace to an unresolved V gene, and the reason for the others is unknown. The DNA gave D and trimming, while V, J and clone size come from that table. The sample contains approximately 59,000 clones, 65% to 80% of them found a single time. The ten top clones hold less than 20% of the sample.

V ends up 4 bases short and J 0 bases short, with an unmatched junction base count of 4. Based on the germline V gene (reference sequence), the CDR1 and CDR2 sequences are GTSNPN and SVGIG. The CDR3 has 16 amino acids, counting the end cysteine and phenylalanine. Just CDR3 DNA is preserved here, 48 bases in frame from base 1. This clone was recorded a few times. Its cognate antigen has yet to be identified. No base quality values were provided; no much bigger clone lies one nucleotide off. In total, over 600 healthy bone marrow donors made up the cohort. At the time of sampling, all cohort members were nominally healthy, though unrecorded immune exposures were likely present. The donor tested CMV seropositive, placing the donor among the approximately 290 seropositive members of the cohort. A peripheral blood sample was provided by each donor, and peripheral blood mononuclear cells were used for TCR beta sequencing. Genomic DNA extraction from the blood cell samples was performed with the Qiagen DNeasy Blood Extraction Kit.

The V and J genes are TRBV30 and TRBJ2-1; a stretch of 12 junction bases matches TRBD1. The sequenced sample was PBMCs. The clonotype comes from a middle-aged man in good health and CMV-seropositive. The CDR3 sequence is CAWKGQGASSYNEQFF. The nucleotide sequence reads TGTGCCTGGAAGGGACAGGGGGCGAGCTCCTACAATGAGCAGTTCTTC.